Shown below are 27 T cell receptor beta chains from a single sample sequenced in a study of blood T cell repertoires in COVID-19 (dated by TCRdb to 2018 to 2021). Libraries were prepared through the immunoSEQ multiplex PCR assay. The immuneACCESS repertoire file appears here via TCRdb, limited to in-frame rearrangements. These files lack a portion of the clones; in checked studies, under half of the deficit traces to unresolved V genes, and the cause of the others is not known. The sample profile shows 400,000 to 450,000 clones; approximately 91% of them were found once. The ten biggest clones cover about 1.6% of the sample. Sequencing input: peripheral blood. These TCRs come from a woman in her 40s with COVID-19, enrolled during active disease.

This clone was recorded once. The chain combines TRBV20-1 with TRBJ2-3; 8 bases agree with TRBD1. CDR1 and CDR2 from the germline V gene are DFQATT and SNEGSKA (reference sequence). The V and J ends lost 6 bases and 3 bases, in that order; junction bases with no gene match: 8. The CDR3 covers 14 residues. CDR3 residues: CSASRTGSTDTQYF. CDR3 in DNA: TGCAGTGCGAGTAGGACAGGGTCGACAGATACGCAGTATTTT.

For the CDR3, the DNA is TGTGCCAGCAGCCGTCCCGGGACAGGGAAAGCTTTCTTT. The encoded protein is CASSRPGTGKAFF. The rearrangement joins TRBV7-9 to TRBJ1-1, with 9 bases identical to TRBD1. V dropped 5 bases and J dropped 9; count of bases not matched to a gene: 7. Germline CDR1 reads SEHNR; CDR2 reads FQNEAQ (reference sequence). This CDR3 contains 13 residues.

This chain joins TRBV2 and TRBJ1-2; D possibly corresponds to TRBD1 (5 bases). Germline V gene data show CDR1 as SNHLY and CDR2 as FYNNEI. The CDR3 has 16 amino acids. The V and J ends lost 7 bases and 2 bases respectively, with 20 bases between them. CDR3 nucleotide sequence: TGTGCCAGCATGAGCTGGTCGATGGGGGGGAACTATGGCTACACCTTC. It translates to CASMSWSMGGNYGYTF.

The CDR3 loop reads CASSLGQGAATF. For the CDR3, the DNA is TGTGCCAGCAGCTTAGGACAGGGGGCAGCCACCTTC. The chain is built from TRBV11-3 and TRBJ1-2; TRBD1 matches at 10 bases. This CDR3 is built from 12 residues. Germline V CDR1 and CDR2: SGHNT, YENEEA. Trimming removed 1 base from V and 13 bases from J; junction bases left unmatched: 3. The full variable domain, rest sourced from reference TRBV11-3 and TRBJ1-2, is EAGVVQSPRYKIIEKKQPVAFWCNPISGHNTLYWYLQNLGQGPELLIRYENEEAVDDSQLPKDRFSAERLKGVDSTLKIQPAELGDSAVYLCASSLGQGAATFGSGTRLTVV.

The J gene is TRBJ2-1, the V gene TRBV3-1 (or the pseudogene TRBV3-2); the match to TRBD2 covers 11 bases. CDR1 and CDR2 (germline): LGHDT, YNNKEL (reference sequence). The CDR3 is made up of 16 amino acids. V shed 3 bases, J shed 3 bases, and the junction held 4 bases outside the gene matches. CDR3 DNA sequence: TGTGCCAGCAGCCATGCAGGGACTAGCGGCTACAATGAGCAGTTCTTC. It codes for CASSHAGTSGYNEQFF.

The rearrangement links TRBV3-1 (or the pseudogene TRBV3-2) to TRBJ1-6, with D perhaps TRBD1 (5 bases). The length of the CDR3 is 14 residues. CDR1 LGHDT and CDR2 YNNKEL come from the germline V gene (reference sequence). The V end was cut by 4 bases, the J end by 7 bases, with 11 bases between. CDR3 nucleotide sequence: TGTGCCAGCAGCCCAAGGGGCGCAAATTCACCCCTCCACTTT. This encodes CASSPRGANSPLHF.

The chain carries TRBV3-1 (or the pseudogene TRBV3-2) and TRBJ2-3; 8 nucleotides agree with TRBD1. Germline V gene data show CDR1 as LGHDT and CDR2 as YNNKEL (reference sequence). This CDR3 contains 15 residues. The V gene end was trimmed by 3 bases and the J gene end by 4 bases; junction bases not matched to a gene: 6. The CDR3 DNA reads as TGTGCCAGCAGCCAGCACGACAGGGGCGCAGATACGCAGTATTTT. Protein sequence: CASSQHDRGADTQYF.

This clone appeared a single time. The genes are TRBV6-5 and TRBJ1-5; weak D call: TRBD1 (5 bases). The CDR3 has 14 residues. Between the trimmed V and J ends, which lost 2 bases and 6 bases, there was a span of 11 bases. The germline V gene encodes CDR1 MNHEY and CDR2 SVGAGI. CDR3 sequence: CASSYGGYGQPQHF. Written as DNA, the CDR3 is TGTGCCAGCAGTTACGGGGGGTACGGTCAGCCCCAGCATTTT.

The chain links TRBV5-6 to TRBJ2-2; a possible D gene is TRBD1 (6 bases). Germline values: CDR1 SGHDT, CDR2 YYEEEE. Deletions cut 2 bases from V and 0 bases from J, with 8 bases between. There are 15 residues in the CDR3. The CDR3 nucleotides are TGTGCCAGCAGCTTAGGGGGAACGAACACCGGGGAGCTGTTTTTT. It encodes CASSLGGTNTGELFF.

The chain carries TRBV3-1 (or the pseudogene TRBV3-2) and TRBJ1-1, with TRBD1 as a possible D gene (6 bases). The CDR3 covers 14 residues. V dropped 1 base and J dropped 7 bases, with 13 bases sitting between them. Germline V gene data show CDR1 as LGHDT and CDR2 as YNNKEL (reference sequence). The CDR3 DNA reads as TGTGCCAGCAGCCAAGCGGCAGGGGCCTTTGAAGCTTTCTTT. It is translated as CASSQAAGAFEAFF.

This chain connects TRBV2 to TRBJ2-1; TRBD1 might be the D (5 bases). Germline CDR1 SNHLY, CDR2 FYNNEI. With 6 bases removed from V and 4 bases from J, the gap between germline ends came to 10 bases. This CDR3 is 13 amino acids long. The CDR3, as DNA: TGTGCCAGCAGGGACACGGCTTACAATGAGCAGTTCTTC. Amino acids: CASRDTAYNEQFF. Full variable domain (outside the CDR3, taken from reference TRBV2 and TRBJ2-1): EPEVTQTPSHQVTQMGQEVILRCVPISNHLYFYWYRQILGQKVEFLVSFYNNEISEKSEIFDDQFSVERPDGSNFTLKIRSTKLEDSAMYFCASRDTAYNEQFFGPGTRLTVL.

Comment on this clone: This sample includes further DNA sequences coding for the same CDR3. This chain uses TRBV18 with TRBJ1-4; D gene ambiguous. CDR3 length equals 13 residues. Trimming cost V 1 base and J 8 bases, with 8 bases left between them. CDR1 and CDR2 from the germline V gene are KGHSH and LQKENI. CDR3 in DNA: TGTGCCAGCTCACCACGTCGGGAGGAAAAACTGTTTTTT. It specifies CASSPRREEKLFF.

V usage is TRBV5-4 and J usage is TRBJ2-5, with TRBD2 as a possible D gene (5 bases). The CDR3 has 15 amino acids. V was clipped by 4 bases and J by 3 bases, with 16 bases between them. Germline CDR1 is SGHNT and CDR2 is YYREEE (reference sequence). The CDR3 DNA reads TGTGCCAGCAGCAAGAAGAGGGTGATAGAAGAGACCCAGTACTTC. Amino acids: CASSKKRVIEETQYF.

The CDR3 reads CASSPGGNRNTIYF. DNA for the CDR3: TGTGCCAGCAGCCCCGGGGGTAATAGAAACACCATATATTTT. The gene calls are TRBV7-9 and TRBJ1-3, with D possibly matching TRBD1 (5 bases). The CDR3 runs 14 residues. V lost 5 bases, J lost 5 bases, and 13 bases lay in between. In germline, CDR1 is SEHNR, CDR2 FQNEAQ (reference sequence).

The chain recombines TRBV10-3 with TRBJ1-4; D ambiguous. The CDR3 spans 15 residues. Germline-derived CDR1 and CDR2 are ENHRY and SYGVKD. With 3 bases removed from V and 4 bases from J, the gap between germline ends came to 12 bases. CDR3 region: CAISDPQVHNEKLFF. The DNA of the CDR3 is TGTGCCATCAGTGACCCGCAGGTACATAATGAAAAACTGTTTTTT.

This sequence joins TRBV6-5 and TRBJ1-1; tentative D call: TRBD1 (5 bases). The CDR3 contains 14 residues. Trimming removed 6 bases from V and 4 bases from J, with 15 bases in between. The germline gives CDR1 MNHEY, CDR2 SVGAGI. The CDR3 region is CASRGGRQLTEAFF. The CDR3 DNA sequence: TGTGCCAGCAGGGGGGGTAGACAGCTCACTGAAGCTTTCTTT.

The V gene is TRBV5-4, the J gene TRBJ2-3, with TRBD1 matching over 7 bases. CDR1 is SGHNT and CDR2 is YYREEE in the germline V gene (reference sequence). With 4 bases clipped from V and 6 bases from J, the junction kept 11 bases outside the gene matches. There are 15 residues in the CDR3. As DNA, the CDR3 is TGTGCCAGCAGCGCCGACAGGGAAGCCCCTGATACGCAGTATTTT. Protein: CASSADREAPDTQYF.

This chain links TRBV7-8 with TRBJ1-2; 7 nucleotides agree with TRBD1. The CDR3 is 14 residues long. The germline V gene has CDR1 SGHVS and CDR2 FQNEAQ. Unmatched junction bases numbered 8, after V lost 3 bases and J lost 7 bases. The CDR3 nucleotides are TGTGCCAGCAGCTTGGGACAGTTTAACGGTGGCTACACCTTC. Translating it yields CASSLGQFNGGYTF. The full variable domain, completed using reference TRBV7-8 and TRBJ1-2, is GAGVSQSPRYKVAKRGQDVALRCDPISGHVSLFWYQQALGQGPEFLTYFQNEAQLDKSGLPSDRFFAERPEGSVSTLKIQRTQQEDSAVYLCASSLGQFNGGYTFGSGTRLTVV.

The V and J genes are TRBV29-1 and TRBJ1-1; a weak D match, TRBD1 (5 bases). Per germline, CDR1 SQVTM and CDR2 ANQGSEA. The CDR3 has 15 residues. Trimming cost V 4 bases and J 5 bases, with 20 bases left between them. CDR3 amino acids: CSVGFLQGGDTEAFF. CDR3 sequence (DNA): TGCAGCGTTGGATTTCTTCAAGGAGGGGATACTGAAGCTTTCTTT.

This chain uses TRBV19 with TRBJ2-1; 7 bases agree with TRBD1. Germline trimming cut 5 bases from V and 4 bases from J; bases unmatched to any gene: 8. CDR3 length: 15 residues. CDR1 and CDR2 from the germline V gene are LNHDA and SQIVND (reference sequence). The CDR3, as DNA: TGTGCCAGTAGTGGACGGGACAGTTTTTACAATGAGCAGTTCTTC. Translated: CASSGRDSFYNEQFF. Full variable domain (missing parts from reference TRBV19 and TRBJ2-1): DGGITQSPKYLFRKEGQNVTLSCEQNLNHDAMYWYRQDPGQGLRLIYYSQIVNDFQKGDIAEGYSVSREKKESFPLTVTSAQKNPTAFYLCASSGRDSFYNEQFFGPGTRLTVL.

DNA for the CDR3: TGTGCCAGCAGCTCAGCGGGGGGAGAGGGCAATCAGCCCCAGCATTTT. It is translated as CASSSAGGEGNQPQHF. The chain has TRBV7-8 and TRBJ1-5; maybe TRBD1 (5 bases). Germline values: CDR1 SGHVS, CDR2 FQNEAQ. This CDR3 comprises 16 residues. Trimming stripped 4 bases from V and 2 bases from J, with 15 bases between.

CDR3 in amino acids: CASSTTGYNEQFF. The DNA for the CDR3 is TGTGCCAGCAGTACTACGGGTTACAATGAGCAGTTCTTC. This chain connects TRBV27 to TRBJ2-1, with D uncertain. V was cut by 5 bases and J by 4 bases, with 9 bases left in between. The CDR3 contains 13 residues. The germline V gene has CDR1 MNHEY and CDR2 SMNVEV (reference sequence).

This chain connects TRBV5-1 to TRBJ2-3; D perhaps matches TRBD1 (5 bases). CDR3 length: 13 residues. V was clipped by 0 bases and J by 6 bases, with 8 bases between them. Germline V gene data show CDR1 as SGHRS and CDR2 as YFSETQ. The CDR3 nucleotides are TGCGCCAGCAGCTTGGAGGGGCGGGATACGCAGTATTTT. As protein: CASSLEGRDTQYF.

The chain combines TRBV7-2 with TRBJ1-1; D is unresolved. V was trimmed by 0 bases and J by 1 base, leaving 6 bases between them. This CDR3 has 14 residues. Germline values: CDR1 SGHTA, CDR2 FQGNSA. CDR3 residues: CASSLASGNTEAFF. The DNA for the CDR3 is TGTGCCAGCAGCTTAGCATCAGGGAACACTGAAGCTTTCTTT.

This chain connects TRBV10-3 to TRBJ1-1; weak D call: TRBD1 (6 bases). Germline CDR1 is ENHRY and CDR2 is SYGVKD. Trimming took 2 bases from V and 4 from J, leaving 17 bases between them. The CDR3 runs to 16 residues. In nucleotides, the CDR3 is TGTGCCATCAGTGAGGCGGGGGGCATAGGAGGCACTGAAGCTTTCTTT. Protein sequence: CAISEAGGIGGTEAFF.

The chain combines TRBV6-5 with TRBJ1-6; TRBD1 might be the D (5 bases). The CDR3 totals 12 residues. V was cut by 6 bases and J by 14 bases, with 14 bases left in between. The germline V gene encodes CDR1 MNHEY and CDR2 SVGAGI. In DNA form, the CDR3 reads TGTGCCAGCAGCCGGGACTCTCGGGCCCTCCACTTT. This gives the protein CASSRDSRALHF.

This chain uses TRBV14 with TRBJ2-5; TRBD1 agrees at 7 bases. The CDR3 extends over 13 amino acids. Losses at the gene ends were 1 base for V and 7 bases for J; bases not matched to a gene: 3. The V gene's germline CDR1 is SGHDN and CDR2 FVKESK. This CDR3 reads CASSQGQGATQYF. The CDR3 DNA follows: TGTGCCAGCAGCCAAGGACAGGGTGCGACCCAGTACTTC.